This T cell receptor beta chain originates from a study of PD-L1 blockade in urothelial cancer. Study in general: Blood was evaluated 3 weeks (second dose) and 6 weeks after therapy began.

Synthetically made TCR analog templates were put into each PCR as spikes. Assay used: immunoSEQ multiplex PCR; TCRdb lists only in-frame clones, some missing. The data show roughly 91,000 clones, with under 90% seen just once and approximately 15% held by the top ten. CDR1 and CDR2 from the germline V gene are SGHTA and FQGNSA. This CDR3 contains 15 residues. V gave up 3 bases and J gave up 6 bases, with 17 bases separating them. The sample's time point: pretreatment peripheral blood. Patients were diagnosed with urothelial carcinoma, either locally advanced or metastatic. The receptor was derived from a man aged 55 to 70 with urothelial cancer. Sequencing was performed on PBMCs, taken around atezolizumab (anti-PD-L1) treatment. The chain couples TRBV7-2 to TRBJ1-1; perhaps TRBD1 as D (6 bases). DNA of the CDR3: TGTGCCAGCAGCTTTGCCGGGACAAAAGCAGCTGAAGCTTTCTTT. Amino acids: CASSFAGTKAAEAFF.